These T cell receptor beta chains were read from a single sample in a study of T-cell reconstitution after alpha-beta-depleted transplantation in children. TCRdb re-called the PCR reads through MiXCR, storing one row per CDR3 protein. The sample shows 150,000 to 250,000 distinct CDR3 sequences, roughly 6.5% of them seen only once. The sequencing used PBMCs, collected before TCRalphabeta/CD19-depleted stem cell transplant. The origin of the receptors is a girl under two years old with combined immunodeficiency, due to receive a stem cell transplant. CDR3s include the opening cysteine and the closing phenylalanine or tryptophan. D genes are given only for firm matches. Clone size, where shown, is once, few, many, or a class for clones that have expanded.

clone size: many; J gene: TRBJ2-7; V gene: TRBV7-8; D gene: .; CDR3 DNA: TGTGCCAGCAGTACTCTACACCGCGGGGACGAGCAGTACTTC; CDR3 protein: CASSTLHRGDEQYF
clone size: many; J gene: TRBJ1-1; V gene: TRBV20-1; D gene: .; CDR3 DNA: TGCAGTGCTCTCACAGACACAAAGTTGAACACTGAAGCTTTCTTT; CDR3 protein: CSALTDTKLNTEAFF
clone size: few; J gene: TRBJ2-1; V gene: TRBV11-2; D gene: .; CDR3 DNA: TGTGCCAGCAGCTTAGGCAGGCCGGGGTGGGAGCAGTTCTTC; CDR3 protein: CASSLGRPGWEQFF
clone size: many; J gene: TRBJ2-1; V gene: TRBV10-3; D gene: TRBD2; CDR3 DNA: TGTGCCATCAGAAACGGGACTAGGATGGATGAGCAGTTCTTC; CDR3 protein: CAIRNGTRMDEQFF
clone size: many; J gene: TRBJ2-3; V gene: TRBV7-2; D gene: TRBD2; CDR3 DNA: TGTGCCAGCAGCTTAGGGGGAGGTAGCGGGGGGCGGGGTACGCAGTATTTT; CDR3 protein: CASSLGGGSGGRGTQYF
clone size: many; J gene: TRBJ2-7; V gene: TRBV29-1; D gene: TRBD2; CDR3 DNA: TGCAGCGTTGAAGATCGCACTAGCGGGATTTACGAGCAGTACTTC; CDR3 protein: CSVEDRTSGIYEQYF
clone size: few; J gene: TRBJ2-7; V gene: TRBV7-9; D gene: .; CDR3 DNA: TGTGCCAGCAGCTTACCCGGGGGCTCCTACGAGCAGTACTTC; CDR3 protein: CASSLPGGSYEQYF
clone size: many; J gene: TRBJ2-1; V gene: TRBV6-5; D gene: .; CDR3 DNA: TGTGCCAGCAGTTACTCAGCCCCAGCGGAGAGCTCCTACAATGAGCAGTTCTTC; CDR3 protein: CASSYSAPAESSYNEQFF
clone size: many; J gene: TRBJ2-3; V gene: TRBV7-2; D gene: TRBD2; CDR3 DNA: TGTGCCAGCAGCTTATTCCCTCTAGCGGGAGTTACAGATACGCAGTATTTT; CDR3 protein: CASSLFPLAGVTDTQYF
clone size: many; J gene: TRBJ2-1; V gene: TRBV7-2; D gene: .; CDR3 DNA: TGTGCCAGCAGCTCCCGGGGGACTCATACCTACAATGAGCAGTTCTTC; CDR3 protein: CASSSRGTHTYNEQFF
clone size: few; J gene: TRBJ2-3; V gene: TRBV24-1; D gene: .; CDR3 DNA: TGTGCCACCAGTGATCGGGAGAACAGGGGACCCCGCACGGATACGCAGTATTTT; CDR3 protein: CATSDRENRGPRTDTQYF
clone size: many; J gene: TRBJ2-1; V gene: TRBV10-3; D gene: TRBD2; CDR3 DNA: TGTGCCATCAGTGAGACTAGCGGGATCTTTTGGATCGATGAGCAGTTCTTC; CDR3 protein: CAISETSGIFWIDEQFF
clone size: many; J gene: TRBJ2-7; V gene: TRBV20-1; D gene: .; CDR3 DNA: TGCAGTGCTAGAGGGGACACCTACGAGCAGTACTTC; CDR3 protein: CSARGDTYEQYF
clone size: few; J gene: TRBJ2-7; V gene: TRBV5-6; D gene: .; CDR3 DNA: TGTGCCAGCAGCCCCACCCCGGGCCCCCTTTACGAGCAGTACTTC; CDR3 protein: CASSPTPGPLYEQYF
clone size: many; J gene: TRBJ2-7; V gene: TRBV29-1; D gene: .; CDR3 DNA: TGCAGCGTTTTGTTTGCGGGACCGACCTACGAGCAGTACTTC; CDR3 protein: CSVLFAGPTYEQYF
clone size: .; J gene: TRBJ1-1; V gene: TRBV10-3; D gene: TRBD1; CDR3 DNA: TGTGCCATCAGTGAGTCGGGACAGGGGAACACTGAAGCTTTCTTT; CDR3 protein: CAISESGQGNTEAFF
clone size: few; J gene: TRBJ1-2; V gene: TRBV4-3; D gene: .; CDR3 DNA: TGCGCCAGCAGCCAAGATGCGGGGCTCAGGGGCTACACCTTC; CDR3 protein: CASSQDAGLRGYTF
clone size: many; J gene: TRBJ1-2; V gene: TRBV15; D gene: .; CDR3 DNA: TGTGCCACCAGCAGAGATCTCGGGGCAGCTAACTATGGCTACACCTTC; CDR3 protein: CATSRDLGAANYGYTF
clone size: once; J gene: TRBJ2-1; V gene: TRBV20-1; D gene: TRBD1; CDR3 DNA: TGCTGTGCTAGAGACCGGGACAGATCCTACAATGAGCAGTTCTTC; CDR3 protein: CCARDRDRSYNEQFF
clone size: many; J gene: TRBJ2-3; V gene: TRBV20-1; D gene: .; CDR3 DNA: TGCAGTGCTAGTCCCCAGGCGGTCACAGATACGCAGTATTTT; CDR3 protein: CSASPQAVTDTQYF
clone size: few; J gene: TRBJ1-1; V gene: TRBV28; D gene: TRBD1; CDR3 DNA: TGTGCCAGCAGTTTTGAGTACGGGACAGGGGGCCGGAACACTGAAGCTTTCTTT; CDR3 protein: CASSFEYGTGGRNTEAFF
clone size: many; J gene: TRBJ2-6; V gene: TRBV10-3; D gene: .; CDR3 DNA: TGTGCCATCACTAGTACGGATTCTGGGGCCAACGTCCTGACTTTC; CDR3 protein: CAITSTDSGANVLTF
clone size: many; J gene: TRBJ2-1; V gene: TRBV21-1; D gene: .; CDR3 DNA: TGTGCCAGCAGCAGCTGTCGCCAACTGGGACGCGGGGTCCATGAGCAGTTCTTC; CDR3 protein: CASSSCRQLGRGVHEQFF
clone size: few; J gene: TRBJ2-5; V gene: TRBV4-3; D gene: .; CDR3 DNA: TGCGCCAGCAGCCAAGATTGGCCCCTACAGGGAGGGACGTTGGAGACCCAGTACTTC; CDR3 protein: CASSQDWPLQGGTLETQYF
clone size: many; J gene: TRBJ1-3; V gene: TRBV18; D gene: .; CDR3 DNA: TGTGCCAGCTCACCACGTGTTCCAGGAAACTCTGGAAACACCATATATTTT; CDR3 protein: CASSPRVPGNSGNTIYF
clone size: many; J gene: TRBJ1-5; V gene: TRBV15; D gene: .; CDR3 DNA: TGTGCCACCAGCAGAGATGGCAGTTGGAAGCATTTT; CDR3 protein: CATSRDGSWKHF
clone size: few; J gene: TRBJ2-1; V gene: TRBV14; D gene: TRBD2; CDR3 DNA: TGTGCCAGCAGGCTAGCGGGAGGTGGCAATGAGCAGTTCTTC; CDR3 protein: CASRLAGGGNEQFF
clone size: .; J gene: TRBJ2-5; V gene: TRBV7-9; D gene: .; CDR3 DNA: TGTGCCAGCAGCTTGTTTAGGCGGCTCCAAGAGACCCAGTACTTC; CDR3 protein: CASSLFRRLQETQYF
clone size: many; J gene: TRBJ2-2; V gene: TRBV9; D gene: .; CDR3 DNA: TGTGCCAGCAGCGGACTTCGACAGGCGGAGCTGTTTTTT; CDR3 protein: CASSGLRQAELFF
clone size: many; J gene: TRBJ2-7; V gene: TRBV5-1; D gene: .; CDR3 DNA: TGCGCCAGCAGCTTGGATCGGGTTTCCTACGAGCAGTACTTC; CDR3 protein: CASSLDRVSYEQYF
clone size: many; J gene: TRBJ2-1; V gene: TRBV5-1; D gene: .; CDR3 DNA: TGCGCCAGCAGCGCGATGACTTGGGTAGGGAACAATGAGCAGTTCTTC; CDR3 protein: CASSAMTWVGNNEQFF
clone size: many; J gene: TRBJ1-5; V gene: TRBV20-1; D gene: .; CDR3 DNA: TGCAGTGCTAGAGATGGCAGGGATTTAGGCAATCAGCCCCAGCATTTT; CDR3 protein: CSARDGRDLGNQPQHF
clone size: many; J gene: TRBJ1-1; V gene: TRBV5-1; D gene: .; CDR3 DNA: TGCGCCAGCAGCTTGGTGGACGATACTGAAGCTTTCTTT; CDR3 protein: CASSLVDDTEAFF
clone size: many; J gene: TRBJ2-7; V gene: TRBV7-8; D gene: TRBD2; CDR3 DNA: TGTGCCAGCAGCCCCATCCCTAGCGGCCTCTCCTACGAGCAGTACTTC; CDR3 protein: CASSPIPSGLSYEQYF
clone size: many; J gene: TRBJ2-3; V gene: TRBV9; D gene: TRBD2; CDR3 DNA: TGTGCCAGCAGCCTTAGCGGGACCTCAGCAGATACGCAGTATTTT; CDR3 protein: CASSLSGTSADTQYF
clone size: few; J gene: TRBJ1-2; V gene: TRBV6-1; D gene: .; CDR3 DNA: TGTGCCAGCAGTGAAGGCAGTTACGGGGGCTATGGCTACACCTTC; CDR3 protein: CASSEGSYGGYGYTF
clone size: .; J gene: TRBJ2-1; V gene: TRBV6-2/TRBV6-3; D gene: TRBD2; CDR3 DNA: TGTGCCAGCAGTTACCCTAGCGGGAAGGAAGGGCATGAGCAGTTCTTC; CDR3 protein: CASSYPSGKEGHEQFF
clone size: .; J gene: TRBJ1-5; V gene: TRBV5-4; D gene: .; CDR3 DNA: TGTGCCAGCAGCTTCGGGACTGGGCCCCAGCATTTT; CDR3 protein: CASSFGTGPQHF
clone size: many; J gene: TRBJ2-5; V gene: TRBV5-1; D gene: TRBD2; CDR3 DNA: TGCGCCAGCAGTTTTTCCGGGACTAGGGTCATGGAGACCCAGTACTTC; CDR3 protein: CASSFSGTRVMETQYF
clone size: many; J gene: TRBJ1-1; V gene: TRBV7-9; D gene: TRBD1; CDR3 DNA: TGTGCCAGCAGCTTAGCCTGGACAGGGAAGACTGAAGCTTTCTTT; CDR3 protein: CASSLAWTGKTEAFF
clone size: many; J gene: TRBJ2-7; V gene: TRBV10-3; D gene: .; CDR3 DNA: TGTGCCATCAGTGAGTCCGAGGAGCTACGTTTCGAGCAGTACTTC; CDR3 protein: CAISESEELRFEQYF